These T cell receptor beta chains were read from a single sample in a study of human T cells and chemical hapten exposure. Each CDR3 protein gets one entry after TCRdb re-called the RACE reads with MiXCR. Of about 95,000 distinct CDR3 sequences listed, roughly an eighth were seen once; the top ten hold 2.5% to 4%. The sample in question was whole blood, obtained in connection with sensitization to the hapten diphenylcyclopropenone (DPC). The receptors here all came from a woman aged 35 to 49 with alopecia areata. Some clones in this sample may be carry-over from other donors' samples. The CDR3 runs from the conserved cysteine through the conserved F or W. The order of the fields is V gene, clone size, D gene, J gene, CDR3 DNA, CDR3 protein. A D gene is named only where the DNA matches it firmly. Size tells how often a clone was seen (once, few, many) or the class of an expanded clone, and some rows leave it out.

TRBV5-4	many	.	TRBJ1-1	TGTGCCAGCAGCTTGGAGGAGGACACTGAAGCTTTCTTT	CASSLEEDTEAFF
TRBV3-1	many	TRBD2	TRBJ2-5	TGTGCCAGCAGCCTGAGGACTAGCGGGGAAGAGACCCAGTACTTC	CASSLRTSGEETQYF
TRBV24-1	few	.	TRBJ2-2	TGTGCCACGGGGGGCCTTGCGAACACCGGGGAGCTGTTTTTT	CATGGLANTGELFF
TRBV27	.	.	TRBJ2-1	TGTGCCAGCAGTTTGATGTTCGGGGGGCCTTCCCCCCATGAGCAGTTCTTC	CASSLMFGGPSPHEQFF
TRBV3-1	.	TRBD1	TRBJ1-2	TGTGCCAGCAGCCAAGTCCGGACAGGGCGGGGCTACACCTTC	CASSQVRTGRGYTF
TRBV20-1	many	TRBD2	TRBJ2-2	TGCAGTGCCAGGACTAGCGGGAGTCAAAGGAGGACCGGGGAGCTGTTTTTT	CSARTSGSQRRTGELFF
TRBV6-5	many	.	TRBJ1-1	TGTGCCAGCCGGATCGGGGTGGGGGTTAGCACTGAAGCTTTCTTT	CASRIGVGVSTEAFF
TRBV12-3/TRBV12-4	few	.	TRBJ1-1	TGTGCCAGCACCTTACAGGGAGGGACTGAAGCTTTCTTT	CASTLQGGTEAFF
TRBV7-6	.	.	TRBJ2-3	TGTGCCAGCAGCTTAGCGAGCAGGGGGGAGATTGGTACGCAGTATTTT	CASSLASRGEIGTQYF
TRBV7-9	.	.	TRBJ2-7	TGTGCCAGCAGCCCGGACATCTACGAGCAGTACTTC	CASSPDIYEQYF
TRBV27	.	.	TRBJ2-1	TGTGCCAGCAGTTCCGGGGCTTTGTACAATGAGCAGTTCTTC	CASSSGALYNEQFF
TRBV2	many	.	TRBJ1-6	TGTGCCAGCAGTGACAGGGGTGCTTCACCCCTCCACTTT	CASSDRGASPLHF
TRBV27	few	.	TRBJ1-6	TGTGCCAGCAGTTTCCCAGGGGCGGACTCACCCCTCCACTTT	CASSFPGADSPLHF
TRBV5-1	many	TRBD2	TRBJ2-7	TGCGCCAGCAGCTTGATTGCGGGAGGGCCCCCCGAGCAGTACTTC	CASSLIAGGPPEQYF
TRBV10-1	few	.	TRBJ2-2	TGCGCCAGCAGGACGGACGGTGACACCGGGGAGCTGTTTTTT	CASRTDGDTGELFF
TRBV18	.	TRBD2	TRBJ2-5	TGTGCCAGCTCGTCCCCATGGCGGGAGGGCCTGGAGACCCAGTACTTC	CASSSPWREGLETQYF
TRBV10-3	.	.	TRBJ1-5	TGTGCCATCAGTGACCTCACTAGCAATCAGCCCCAGCATTTT	CAISDLTSNQPQHF
TRBV20-1	many	.	TRBJ1-5	TGCAGTGCTAGAGAACCTGTCGAGAATCAGCCCCAGCATTTT	CSAREPVENQPQHF
TRBV27	few	TRBD1	TRBJ1-6	TGTGCCAGCAGTTTCGGCGACAGGGCCTCACCCCTCCACTTT	CASSFGDRASPLHF
TRBV20-1	few	.	TRBJ2-2	TGCAGTGCTAGACAGGGTTACTCCGGGGAGCTGTTTTTT	CSARQGYSGELFF
TRBV29-1	many	.	TRBJ2-7	TGCAGCGTTGATAAGGGGGAGGCCTACGAGCAGTACTTC	CSVDKGEAYEQYF
TRBV28	many	.	TRBJ2-3	TGTGCTTCAGTGAGCGTCACAGATACGCAGTATTTT	CASVSVTDTQYF
TRBV14	.	.	TRBJ2-1	TGTGCCAGCAGCCAAGATTGGAGCAATGAGCAGTTCTTC	CASSQDWSNEQFF
TRBV7-9	many	TRBD2	TRBJ2-3	TGTGCCAGCAGACATCCCCGACTAGCGGGGGGCCCGAGGGTGCAGTATTTT	CASRHPRLAGGPRVQYF
TRBV28	few	.	TRBJ2-7	TGTGCCAGCAGTCCCCCCGGGCCAGGGGCCTACGAGCAGTACTTC	CASSPPGPGAYEQYF
TRBV7-2	.	.	TRBJ1-6	TGTGCCAGCAGCTTAGAAGCGCGGGCGACTTCACCCCTCCACTTT	CASSLEARATSPLHF
TRBV20-1	.	.	TRBJ1-4	TGCAGTGCCCCGTTAGTTGCGGGCACAACAGCTAATGAAAAACTGTTTTTT	CSAPLVAGTTANEKLFF
TRBV5-6	.	TRBD1	TRBJ1-5	TGTGCCAGCAGCTTGGGGACAGGGGACTTCAATCAGCCCCAGCATTTT	CASSLGTGDFNQPQHF
TRBV6-5	.	TRBD2	TRBJ2-1	TGTGCCAGCAGTTACGAGGGCGGGAGGGCCTATGAGCAGTTCTTC	CASSYEGGRAYEQFF
TRBV24-1	few	.	TRBJ2-2	TGTGCCACCAGTGACACCCGACGGGGATTAGCAACCGGGGAGCTGTTTTTT	CATSDTRRGLATGELFF
TRBV28	few	.	TRBJ2-7	TGTGCCAGTTCCTGGGCGGGTAGATCCTTCCACGAGCAGTACTTC	CASSWAGRSFHEQYF
TRBV7-2	.	TRBD2	TRBJ2-1	TGTGCCAGCAGCTTACAGCGGGGCTCCTACAATGAGCAGTTCTTC	CASSLQRGSYNEQFF
TRBV5-6	.	.	TRBJ1-1	TGTGCCAGCAGCCGACCTTCTAACACTGAAGCTTTCTTT	CASSRPSNTEAFF
TRBV7-3	.	TRBD1	TRBJ2-1	TGTGCCAGCAGCTCCGGACAGGGCTACAATGAGCAGTTCTTC	CASSSGQGYNEQFF
TRBV27	many	.	TRBJ1-2	TGTGCCAGCAGTCCCCTTCTTGGGACAAGCAACTATGGCTACACCTTC	CASSPLLGTSNYGYTF
TRBV28	.	TRBD1	TRBJ1-5	TGTGCCAGCAGTTTTCAACAGGGGCTGAATCAGCCCCAGCATTTT	CASSFQQGLNQPQHF
TRBV14	many	.	TRBJ2-5	TGTGCCAGCAGCCAAGAAGTCAGGTTTCATGAGACCCAGTACTTC	CASSQEVRFHETQYF
TRBV9	many	TRBD1	TRBJ2-7	TGTGCCAGCAGCAAGGGACAGTGGTTCTACGAGCAGTACTTC	CASSKGQWFYEQYF
TRBV7-9	.	TRBD1	TRBJ2-7	TGTGCCAGCAGCTCCGACAGGGGGACCCCCTACGAGCAGTACTTC	CASSSDRGTPYEQYF
TRBV28	.	.	TRBJ2-5	TGTGCCAGCAGCGCGAGTTCCGAGACCCAGTACTTC	CASSASSETQYF
TRBV29-1	few	.	TRBJ1-1	TGCAGCGTGGGGGTGAACACTGAAGCTTTCTTT	CSVGVNTEAFF
TRBV28	many	TRBD1	TRBJ1-4	TGTGCCAGCAGTCTATCAGGGGGCGGGGGTGAAAAACTGTTTTTT	CASSLSGGGGEKLFF
TRBV4-2	once	.	TRBJ2-7	TGTGCCAGCAGCCAAGAGGTCAGGGGGGGCGAGCTGTACTTC	CASSQEVRGGELYF
TRBV12-3/TRBV12-4	many	.	TRBJ1-5	TGTGCCAGCAGTTTAGGAATAACTAATCAGCCCCAGCATTTT	CASSLGITNQPQHF
TRBV12-3/TRBV12-4	few	.	TRBJ1-4	TGTGCCAGCAGTTTAGGGGGAGGAGGTGGAAATGAAAAACTGTTTTTT	CASSLGGGGGNEKLFF
TRBV4-3	.	.	TRBJ2-3	TGCACCAGCAGCCAAGAATTTACGGTGCTTACGCAGTATTTT	CTSSQEFTVLTQYF
TRBV6-2/TRBV6-3	.	.	TRBJ1-5	TGTGCCAGCAGGACAGATCAGGTGCAGCCCCAGCATTTT	CASRTDQVQPQHF
TRBV6-2/TRBV6-3	few	.	TRBJ2-1	TGTGCCGCACGAGGGGAGTACAATGAGCAGTTCTTC	CAARGEYNEQFF
TRBV28	few	.	TRBJ1-2	TGTGCCAGCAGTGTTGCCGGGTCTTCCTATGGCTACACCTTC	CASSVAGSSYGYTF
TRBV6-5	few	.	TRBJ2-4	TGTGCCAGCAGCTCGCGGGACACCGACATTCAGTACTTC	CASSSRDTDIQYF
TRBV2	many	.	TRBJ2-7	TGTGCCAGCAGTCGACAGGCCTACGAGCAGTACTTC	CASSRQAYEQYF
TRBV7-2	many	.	TRBJ2-7	TGTGCCAGCAGCTTAGAAGGGGCTTACTACGAGCAGTACTTC	CASSLEGAYYEQYF
TRBV28	many	.	TRBJ2-1	TGTGCCAGCAGTTTTTTCCGATCACGGGCCCGAAGATCCTACAATGAGCAGTTCTTC	CASSFFRSRARRSYNEQFF